Here is one T cell receptor (beta chain) with its context. The antigen is unknown. Germline V gives CDR1 MNHEY, CDR2 SMNVEV (reference sequence). This CDR3 comprises 15 residues. Between the trimmed V and J ends, which lost 2 bases and 0 bases, there was a span of 10 bases. This record belongs to a study of somatic mutations in cytotoxic T cells in rheumatoid arthritis. Study results and limitations: Measured CD8+ T-cell clonality, a value compared between rheumatoid arthritis patients and age-matched healthy controls, did not differ significantly.

Each population, CD4+ and CD8+ cells, was isolated by positive magnetic bead selection and checked for purity by flow cytometry. The table came from immunoSEQ multiplex PCR; TCRdb's copy has only in-frame clones and leaves some out. The table shows about 20,000 clones, with approximately 80% occurring only once. The source of this sequence is an adult with rheumatoid arthritis. The chain joins TRBV27 to TRBJ1-1; D unresolved. What was sequenced was CD8+ T cells sorted from blood. CDR3 sequence reads: CASSLLPGMNTEAFF. The DNA for the CDR3 is TGTGCCAGCAGTTTACTTCCGGGGATGAACACTGAAGCTTTCTTT.